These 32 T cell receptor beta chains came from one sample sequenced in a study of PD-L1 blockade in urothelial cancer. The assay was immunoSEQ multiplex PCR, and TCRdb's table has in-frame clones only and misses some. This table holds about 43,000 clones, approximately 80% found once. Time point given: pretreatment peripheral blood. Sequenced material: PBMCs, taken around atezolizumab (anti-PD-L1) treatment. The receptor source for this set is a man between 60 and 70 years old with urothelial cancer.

CDR3 sequence reads: CASSSDRDIQYF. CDR3 in DNA: TGCGCCAGCAGCTCGGACAGAGACATTCAGTACTTC. This chain links TRBV5-1 with TRBJ2-4; perhaps TRBD1 as D (6 bases). CDR1 SGHRS and CDR2 YFSETQ come from the germline V gene. Trimming stripped 3 bases from V and 8 bases from J, with 9 bases between. The CDR3 is made up of 12 amino acids.

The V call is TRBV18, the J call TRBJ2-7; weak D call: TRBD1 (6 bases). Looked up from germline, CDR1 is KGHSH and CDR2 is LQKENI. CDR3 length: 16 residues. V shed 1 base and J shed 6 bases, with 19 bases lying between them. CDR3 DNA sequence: TGTGCCAGCTCACCACTGTTACAGGGTCTTGGTGGCGAGCAGTACTTC. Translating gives CASSPLLQGLGGEQYF.

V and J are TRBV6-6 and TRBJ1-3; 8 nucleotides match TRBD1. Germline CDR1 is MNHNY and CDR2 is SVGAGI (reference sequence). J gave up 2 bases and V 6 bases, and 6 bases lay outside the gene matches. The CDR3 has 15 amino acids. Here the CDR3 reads CASSPPDRAGNTIYF. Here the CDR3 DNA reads TGTGCCAGCAGCCCCCCGGACAGGGCTGGAAACACCATATATTTT.

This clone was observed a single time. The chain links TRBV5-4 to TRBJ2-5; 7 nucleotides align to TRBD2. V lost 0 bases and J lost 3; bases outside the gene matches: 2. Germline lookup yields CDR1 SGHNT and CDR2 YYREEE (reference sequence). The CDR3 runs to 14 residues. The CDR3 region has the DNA TGTGCCAGCAGCTTGGCTAGCGGTGAAGAGACCCAGTACTTC. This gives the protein CASSLASGEETQYF.

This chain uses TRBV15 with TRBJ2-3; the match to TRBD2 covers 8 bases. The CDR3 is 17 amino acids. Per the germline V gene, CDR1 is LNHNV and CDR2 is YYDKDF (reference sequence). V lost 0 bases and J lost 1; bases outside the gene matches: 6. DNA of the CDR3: TGTGCCACCAGCAGAGATTCGGGACTAGTTGGCACAGATACGCAGTATTTT. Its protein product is CATSRDSGLVGTDTQYF. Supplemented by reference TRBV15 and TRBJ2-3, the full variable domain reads DAMVIQNPRYQVTQFGKPVTLSCSQTLNHNVMYWYQQKSSQAPKLLFHYYDKDFNNEADTPDNFQSRRPNTSFCFLDIRSPGLGDTAMYLCATSRDSGLVGTDTQYFGPGTRLTVL.

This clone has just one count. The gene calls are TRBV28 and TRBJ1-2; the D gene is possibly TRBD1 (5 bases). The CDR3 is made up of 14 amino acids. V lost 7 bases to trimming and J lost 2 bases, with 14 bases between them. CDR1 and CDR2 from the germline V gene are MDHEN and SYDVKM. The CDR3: CASNIWGANYGYTF. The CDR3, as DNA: TGTGCCAGCAACATCTGGGGCGCAAACTATGGCTACACCTTC.

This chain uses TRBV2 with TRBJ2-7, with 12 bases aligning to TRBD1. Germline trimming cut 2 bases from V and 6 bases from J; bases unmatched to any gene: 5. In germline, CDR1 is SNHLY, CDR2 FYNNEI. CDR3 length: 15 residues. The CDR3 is CASSEIGTGGVEQYF. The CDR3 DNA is TGTGCCAGCAGTGAAATAGGGACAGGGGGCGTCGAGCAGTACTTC.

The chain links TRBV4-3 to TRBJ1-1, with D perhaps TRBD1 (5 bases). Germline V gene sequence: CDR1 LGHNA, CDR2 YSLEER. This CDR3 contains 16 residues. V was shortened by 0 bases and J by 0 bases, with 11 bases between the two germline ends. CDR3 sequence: CASSQEVQGVNTEAFF. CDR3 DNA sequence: TGCGCCAGCAGCCAAGAGGTCCAGGGTGTGAACACTGAAGCTTTCTTT.

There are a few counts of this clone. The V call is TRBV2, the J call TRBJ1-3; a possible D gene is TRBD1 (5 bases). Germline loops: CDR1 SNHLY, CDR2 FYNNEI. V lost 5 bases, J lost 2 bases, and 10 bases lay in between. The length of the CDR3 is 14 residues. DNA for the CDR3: TGTGCCAGCAGTCCGGACACTGCTGGAAACACCATATATTTT. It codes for CASSPDTAGNTIYF.

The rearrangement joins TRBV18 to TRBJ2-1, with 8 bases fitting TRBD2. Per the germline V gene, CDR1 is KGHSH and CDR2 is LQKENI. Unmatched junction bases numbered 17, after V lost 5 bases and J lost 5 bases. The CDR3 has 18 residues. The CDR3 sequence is CASSSTSGGGRPNNEQFF. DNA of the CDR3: TGTGCCAGCTCATCGACGTCTGGGGGCGGGAGGCCCAACAATGAGCAGTTCTTC.

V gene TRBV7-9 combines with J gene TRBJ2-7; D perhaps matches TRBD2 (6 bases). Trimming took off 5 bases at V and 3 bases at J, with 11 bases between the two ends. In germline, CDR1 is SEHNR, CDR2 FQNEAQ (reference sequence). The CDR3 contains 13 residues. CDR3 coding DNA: TGTGCCAGCAGCCCAGGACTAAGCTACGAGCAGTACTTC. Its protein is CASSPGLSYEQYF. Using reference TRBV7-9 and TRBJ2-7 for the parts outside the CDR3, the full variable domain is DTGVSQNPRHKITKRGQNVTFRCDPISEHNRLYWYRQTLGQGPEFLTYFQNEAQLEKSRLLSDRFSAERPKGSFSTLEIQRTEQGDSAMYLCASSPGLSYEQYFGPGTRLTVT.

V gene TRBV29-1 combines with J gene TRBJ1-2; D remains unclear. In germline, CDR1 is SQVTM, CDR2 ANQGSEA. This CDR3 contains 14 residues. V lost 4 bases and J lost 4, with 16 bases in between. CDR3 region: CSVALRRVRYGYTF. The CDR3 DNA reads TGCAGCGTTGCACTAAGGAGGGTTCGCTATGGCTACACCTTC. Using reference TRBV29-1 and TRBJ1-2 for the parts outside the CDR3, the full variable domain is SAVISQKPSRDICQRGTSLTIQCQVDSQVTMMFWYRQQPGQSLTLIATANQGSEATYESGFVIDKFPISRPNLTFSTLTVSNMSPEDSSIYLCSVALRRVRYGYTFGSGTRLTVV.

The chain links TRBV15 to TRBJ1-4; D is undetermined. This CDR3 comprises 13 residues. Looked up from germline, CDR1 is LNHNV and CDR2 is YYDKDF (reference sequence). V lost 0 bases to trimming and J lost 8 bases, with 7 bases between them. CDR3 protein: CATSRDWQEKLFF. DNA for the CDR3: TGTGCCACCAGCAGAGATTGGCAGGAAAAACTGTTTTTT.

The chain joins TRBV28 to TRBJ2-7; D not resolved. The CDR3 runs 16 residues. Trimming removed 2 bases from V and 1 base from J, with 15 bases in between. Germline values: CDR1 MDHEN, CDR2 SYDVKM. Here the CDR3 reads CASSLLLSLLSYEQYF. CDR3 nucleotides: TGTGCCAGCAGTTTACTTTTGAGTTTATTATCCTACGAGCAGTACTTC.

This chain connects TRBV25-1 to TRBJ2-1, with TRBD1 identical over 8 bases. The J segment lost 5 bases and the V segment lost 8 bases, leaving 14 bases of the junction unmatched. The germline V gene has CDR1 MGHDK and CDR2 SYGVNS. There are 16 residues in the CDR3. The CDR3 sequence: CASSSQGRGLNNEQFF. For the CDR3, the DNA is TGTGCCAGCTCTTCCCAGGGCAGGGGGCTGAACAATGAGCAGTTCTTC.

CDR3 sequence (DNA): TGTGCCAGCAGCCTTCGGGACAGCTACTACGAGCAGTACTTC. This codes for CASSLRDSYYEQYF. The chain couples TRBV7-2 to TRBJ2-7; 7 nucleotides agree with TRBD1. Germline V CDR1 and CDR2: SGHTA, FQGNSA. CDR3 length equals 14 residues. V dropped 5 bases and J dropped 3; count of bases not matched to a gene: 7.

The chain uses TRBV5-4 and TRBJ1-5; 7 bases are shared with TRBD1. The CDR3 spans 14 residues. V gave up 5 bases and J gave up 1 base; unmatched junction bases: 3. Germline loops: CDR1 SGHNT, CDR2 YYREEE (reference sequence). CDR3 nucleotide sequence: TGTGCCAGCAGTAAGGACAGGAGCAATCAGCCCCAGCATTTT. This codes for CASSKDRSNQPQHF.

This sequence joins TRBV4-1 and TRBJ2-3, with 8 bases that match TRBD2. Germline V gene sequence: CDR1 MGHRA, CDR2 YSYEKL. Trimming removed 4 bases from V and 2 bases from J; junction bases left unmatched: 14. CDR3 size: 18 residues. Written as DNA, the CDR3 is TGCGCCAGCAGCCCACCCGGGGGGGAACGGAGATCCACAGATACGCAGTATTTT. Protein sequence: CASSPPGGERRSTDTQYF.

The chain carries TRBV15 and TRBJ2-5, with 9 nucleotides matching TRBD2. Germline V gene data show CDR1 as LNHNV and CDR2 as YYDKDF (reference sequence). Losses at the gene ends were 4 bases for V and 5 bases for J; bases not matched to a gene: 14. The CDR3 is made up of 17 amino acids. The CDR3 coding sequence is TGTGCCACCAGCACGGGCTTAGTGCTAGCGGGAAGGGAGACCCAGTACTTC. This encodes CATSTGLVLAGRETQYF.

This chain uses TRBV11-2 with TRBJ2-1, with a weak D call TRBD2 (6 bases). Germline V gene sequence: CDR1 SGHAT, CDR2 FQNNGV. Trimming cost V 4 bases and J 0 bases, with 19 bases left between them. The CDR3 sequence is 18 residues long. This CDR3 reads CASSSLHWDWSSYNEQFF. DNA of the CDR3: TGTGCCAGCAGCTCCCTACATTGGGACTGGAGCTCCTACAATGAGCAGTTCTTC.

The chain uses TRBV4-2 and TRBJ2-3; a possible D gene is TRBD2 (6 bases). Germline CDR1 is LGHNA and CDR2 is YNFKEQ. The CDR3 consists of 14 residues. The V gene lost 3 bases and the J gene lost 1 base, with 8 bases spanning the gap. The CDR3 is CASSHWGGTDTQYF. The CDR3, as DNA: TGTGCCAGCAGCCATTGGGGGGGCACAGATACGCAGTATTTT.

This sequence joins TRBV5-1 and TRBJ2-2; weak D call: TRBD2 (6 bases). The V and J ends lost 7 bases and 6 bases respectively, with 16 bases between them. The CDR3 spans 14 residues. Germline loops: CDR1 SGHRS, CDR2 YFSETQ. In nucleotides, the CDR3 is TGCGCCAGCCACAGTTTGGGGGACTCCGGGGAGCTGTTTTTT. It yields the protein CASHSLGDSGELFF.

CDR3 residues: CASSSSGGTHNEQFF. The DNA of the CDR3 is TGCGCCAGCAGCTCTAGCGGGGGGACACACAATGAGCAGTTCTTC. This rearrangement joins TRBV5-1 to TRBJ2-1, with TRBD2 matching over 11 bases. Germline CDR1 reads SGHRS; CDR2 reads YFSETQ. Unmatched junction bases numbered 4, after V lost 3 bases and J lost 5 bases. The CDR3 is 15 amino acids.

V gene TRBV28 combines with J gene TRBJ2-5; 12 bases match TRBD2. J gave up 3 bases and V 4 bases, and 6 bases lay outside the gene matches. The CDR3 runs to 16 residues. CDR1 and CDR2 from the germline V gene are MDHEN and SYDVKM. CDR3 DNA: TGTGCCAGCAGTTCCCGGACTAGCGGGATTAAAGAGACCCAGTACTTC. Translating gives CASSSRTSGIKETQYF.

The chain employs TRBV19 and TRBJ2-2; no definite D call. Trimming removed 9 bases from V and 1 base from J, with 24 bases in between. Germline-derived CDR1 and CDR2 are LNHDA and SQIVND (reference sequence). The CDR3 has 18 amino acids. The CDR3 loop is CARNPLIAGAQNTGELFF. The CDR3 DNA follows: TGTGCCAGAAATCCCTTAATCGCCGGAGCGCAGAACACCGGGGAGCTGTTTTTT.

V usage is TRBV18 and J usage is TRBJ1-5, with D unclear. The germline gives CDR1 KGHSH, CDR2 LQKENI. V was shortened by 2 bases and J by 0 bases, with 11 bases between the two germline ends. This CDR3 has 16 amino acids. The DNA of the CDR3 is TGTGCCAGCTCACCATTGGAGTTAGGTAGCAATCAGCCCCAGCATTTT. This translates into CASSPLELGSNQPQHF.

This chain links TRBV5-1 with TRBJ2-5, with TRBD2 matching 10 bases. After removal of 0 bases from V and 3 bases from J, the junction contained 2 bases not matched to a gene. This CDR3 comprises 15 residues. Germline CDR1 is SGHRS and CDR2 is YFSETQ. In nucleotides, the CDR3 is TGCGCCAGCAGCTTGGGGACTAGCGGAGAAGAGACCCAGTACTTC. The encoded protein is CASSLGTSGEETQYF.

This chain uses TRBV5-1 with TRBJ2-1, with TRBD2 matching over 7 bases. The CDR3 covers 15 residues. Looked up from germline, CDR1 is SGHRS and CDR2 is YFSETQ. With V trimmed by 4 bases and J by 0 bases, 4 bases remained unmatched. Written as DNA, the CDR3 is TGCGCCAGCAGCGGGGAGGGGATCTCCTACAATGAGCAGTTCTTC. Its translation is CASSGEGISYNEQFF.

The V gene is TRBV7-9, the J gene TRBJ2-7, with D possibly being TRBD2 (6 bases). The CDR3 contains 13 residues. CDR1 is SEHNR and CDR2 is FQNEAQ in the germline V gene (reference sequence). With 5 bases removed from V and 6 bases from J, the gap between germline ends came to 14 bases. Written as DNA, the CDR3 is TGTGCCAGCAGCAGAGGGACTGCGGGCGAGCAGTACTTC. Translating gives CASSRGTAGEQYF.

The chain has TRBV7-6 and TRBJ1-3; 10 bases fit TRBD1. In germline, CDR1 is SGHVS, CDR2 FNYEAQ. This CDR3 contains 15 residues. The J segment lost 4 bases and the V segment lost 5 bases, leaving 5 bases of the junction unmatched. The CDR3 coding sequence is TGTGCCAGCAGCGTGACAGGGGGCGGAGGAAACACCATATATTTT. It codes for CASSVTGGGGNTIYF. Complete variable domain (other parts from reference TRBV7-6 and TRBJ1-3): GAGVSQSPRYKVTKRGQDVALRCDPISGHVSLYWYRQALGQGPEFLTYFNYEAQQDKSGLPNDRFSAERPEGSISTLTIQRTEQRDSAMYRCASSVTGGGGNTIYFGEGSWLTVV.

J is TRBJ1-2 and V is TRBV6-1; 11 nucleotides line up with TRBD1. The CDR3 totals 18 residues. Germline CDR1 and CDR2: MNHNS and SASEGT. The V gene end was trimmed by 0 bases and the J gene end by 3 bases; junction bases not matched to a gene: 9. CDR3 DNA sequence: TGTGCCAGCAGTGAAGCGCTTCGGACAGGGGGCCGGGACTATGGCTACACCTTC. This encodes CASSEALRTGGRDYGYTF.

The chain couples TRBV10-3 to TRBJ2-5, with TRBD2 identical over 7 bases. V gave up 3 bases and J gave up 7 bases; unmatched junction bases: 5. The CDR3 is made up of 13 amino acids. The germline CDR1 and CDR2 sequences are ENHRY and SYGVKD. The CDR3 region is CAISDGGSVTQYF. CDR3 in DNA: TGTGCCATCAGTGACGGGGGGTCAGTGACCCAGTACTTC.